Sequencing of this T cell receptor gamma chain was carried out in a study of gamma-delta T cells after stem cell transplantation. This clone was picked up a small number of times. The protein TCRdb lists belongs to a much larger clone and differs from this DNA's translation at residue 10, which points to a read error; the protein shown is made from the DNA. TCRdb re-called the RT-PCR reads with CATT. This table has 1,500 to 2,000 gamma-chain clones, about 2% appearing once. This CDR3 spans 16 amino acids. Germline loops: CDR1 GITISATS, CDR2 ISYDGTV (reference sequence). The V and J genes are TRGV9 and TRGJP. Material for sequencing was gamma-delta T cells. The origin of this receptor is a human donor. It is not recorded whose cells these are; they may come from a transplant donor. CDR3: CALWDPRELSKKIKVF. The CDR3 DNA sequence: TGTGCCTTGTGGGACCCGAGGGAGTTGAGCAAAAAAATCAAGGTATTT.